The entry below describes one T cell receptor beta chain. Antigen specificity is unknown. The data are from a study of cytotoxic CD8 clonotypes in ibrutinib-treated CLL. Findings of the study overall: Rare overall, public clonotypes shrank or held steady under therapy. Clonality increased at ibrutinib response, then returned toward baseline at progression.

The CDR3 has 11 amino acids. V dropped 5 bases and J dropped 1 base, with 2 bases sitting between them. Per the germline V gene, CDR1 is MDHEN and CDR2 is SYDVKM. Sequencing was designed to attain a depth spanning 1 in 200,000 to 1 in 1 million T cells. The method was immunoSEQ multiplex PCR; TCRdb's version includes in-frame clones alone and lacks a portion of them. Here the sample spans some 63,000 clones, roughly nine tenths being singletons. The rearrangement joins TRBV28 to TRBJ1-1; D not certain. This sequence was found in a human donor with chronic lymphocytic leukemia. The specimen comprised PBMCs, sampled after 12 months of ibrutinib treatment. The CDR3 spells CASSQNTEAFF. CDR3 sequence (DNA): TGTGCCAGCAGTCAGAACACTGAAGCTTTCTTT. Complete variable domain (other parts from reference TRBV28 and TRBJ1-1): DVKVTQSSRYLVKRTGEKVFLECVQDMDHENMFWYRQDPGLGLRLIYFSYDVKMKEKGDIPEGYSVSREKKERFSLILESASTNQTSMYLCASSQNTEAFFGQGTRLTVV.